The 4 T cell receptor beta chains below were found in one sample sequenced in a study of T cells in women clearing cervical HPV infection. The protocol was immunoSEQ multiplex PCR, while the TCRdb copy is restricted to in-frame clones and leaves out a portion. The table lists about 39,000 clones. The sequencing input was blood buffy coat. The receptor source for this set is a woman aged 18-70 years with a cervical HPV16 infection that either progressed to CIN3+ or cleared (not recorded which).

About this clone itself: The read comes to an end 3 residues before the CDR3 does, leaving the germline J gene to fill in the end. The gene calls are TRBV14 and TRBJ2-1, with D possibly matching TRBD2 (6 bases). Trimming removed 2 bases at V and 1 base at J, with 9 bases between. Germline V lookup: CDR1 SGHDN, CDR2 FVKESK. The CDR3 covers 15 residues. The DNA read from the CDR3 is TGTGCCAGCAGCCAACCGGGACTTTCCTACAATGAG. This codes for CASSQPGLSYNE. The whole CDR3 region reads CASSQPGLSYNEQFF.

This clone counts as medium-sized by frequency. The CDR3 end falls 3 residues outside the read, so it is completed with the germline J gene. The chain employs TRBV9 and TRBJ2-7, with 10 bases that match TRBD2. Losses at the gene ends were 2 bases for V and 5 bases for J; bases not matched to a gene: 10. This CDR3 spans 16 amino acids. Looked up from germline, CDR1 is SGDLS and CDR2 is YYNGEE. Partial CDR3 DNA: TGTGCCAGCAGCGTTTTAAGCGGGGGGGCGGGTGACGAG. It specifies CASSVLSGGAGDE. The CDR3 in full is CASSVLSGGAGDEQYF.

On this clone: Its ends do not fully match the called genes, so a read error is possible. The read stops 3 residues short of the end of the CDR3; the missing end is completed from the germline J gene. Other DNA sequences in this sample translate to the same CDR3. The chain employs TRBV7-8 and TRBJ1-2; D gene unclear. This CDR3 spans 13 amino acids. The germline V gene has CDR1 SGHVS and CDR2 FQNEAQ. CDR3 in amino acids: CASSVAAGYGYTF. The CDR3 bases that were read are TGTGCCAGCAGCGTAGCCGCCGGCTATGGC. Full variable domain (rest looked up from reference TRBV7-8 and TRBJ1-2): GAGVSQSPRYKVAKRGQDVALRCDPISGHVSLFWYQQALGQGPEFLTYFQNEAQLDKSGLPSDRFFAERPEGSVSTLKIQRTQQEDSAVYLCASSVAAGYGYTFGSGTRLTVV.

As for this clone: The read halts 3 residues ahead of the CDR3 end, with the missing end drawn from the germline J gene. The rearrangement joins TRBV20-1 to TRBJ2-1; TRBD2 agrees at 11 bases. Looked up from germline, CDR1 is DFQATT and CDR2 is SNEGSKA (reference sequence). With 6 bases clipped from V and 7 bases from J, the junction kept 11 bases outside the gene matches. The CDR3 sequence is 15 residues long. The CDR3 sequence is CSAENSGRAWNEQFF. CDR3 bases read: TGCAGTGCAGAGAATAGCGGGAGGGCCTGGAATGAG.